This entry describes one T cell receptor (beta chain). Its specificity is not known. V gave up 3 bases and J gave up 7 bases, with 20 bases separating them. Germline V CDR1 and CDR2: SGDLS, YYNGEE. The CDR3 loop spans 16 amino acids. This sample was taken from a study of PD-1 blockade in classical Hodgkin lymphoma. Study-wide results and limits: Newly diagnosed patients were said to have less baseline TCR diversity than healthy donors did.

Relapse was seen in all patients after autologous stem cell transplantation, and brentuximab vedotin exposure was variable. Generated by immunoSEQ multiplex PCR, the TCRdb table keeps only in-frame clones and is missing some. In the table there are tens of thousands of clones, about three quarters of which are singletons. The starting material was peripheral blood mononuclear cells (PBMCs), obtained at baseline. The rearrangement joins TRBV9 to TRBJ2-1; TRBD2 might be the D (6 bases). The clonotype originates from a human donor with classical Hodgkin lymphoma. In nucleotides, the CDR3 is TGTGCCAGCAGCGCTAGCCCGCGGACCGGGGGAAATGAGCAGTTCTTC. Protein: CASSASPRTGGNEQFF.